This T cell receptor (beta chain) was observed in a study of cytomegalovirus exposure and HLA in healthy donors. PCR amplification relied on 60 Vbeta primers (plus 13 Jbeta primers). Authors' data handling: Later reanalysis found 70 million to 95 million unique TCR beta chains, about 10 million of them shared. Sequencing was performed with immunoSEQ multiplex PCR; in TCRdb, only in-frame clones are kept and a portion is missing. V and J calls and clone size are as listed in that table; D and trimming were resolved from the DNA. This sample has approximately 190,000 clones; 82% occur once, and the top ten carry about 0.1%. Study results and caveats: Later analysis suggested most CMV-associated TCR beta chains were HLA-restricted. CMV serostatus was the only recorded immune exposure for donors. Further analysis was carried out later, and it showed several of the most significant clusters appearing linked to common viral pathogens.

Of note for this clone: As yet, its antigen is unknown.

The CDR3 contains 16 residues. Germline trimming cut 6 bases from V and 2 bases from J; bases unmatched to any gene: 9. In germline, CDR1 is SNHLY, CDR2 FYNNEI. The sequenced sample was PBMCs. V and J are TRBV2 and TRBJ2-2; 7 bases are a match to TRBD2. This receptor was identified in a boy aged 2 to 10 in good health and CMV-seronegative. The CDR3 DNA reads TGTGCCAGCAGGGCCCGGGACTATAGTAACACCGGGGAGCTGTTTTTT. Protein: CASRARDYSNTGELFF.